These 13 T cell receptor beta chains were all obtained from the same sample, sequenced in a study of cytomegalovirus exposure and HLA in healthy donors. The PCR was carried out with 60 Vbeta primers and 13 Jbeta primers. Measured with immunoSEQ multiplex PCR; TCRdb has only the in-frame clones, and not every one. This sample yields 200,000 to 250,000 clones, of which around 76% are seen a single time; 0.6% to 0.7% belongs to the top ten. What was sequenced was PBMCs. These TCRs come from a young man in good health and CMV-seronegative.

The genes are TRBV18 and TRBJ2-1; 8 bases are shared with TRBD2. V dropped 6 bases and J dropped 6; count of bases not matched to a gene: 10. Germline assignment: CDR1 KGHSH and CDR2 LQKENI. This CDR3 has 15 residues. CDR3: CASSDSAGRANEQFF. In DNA form, the CDR3 reads TGTGCCAGCTCTGACTCGGCCGGGAGGGCCAATGAGCAGTTCTTC.

This clone was found a few times. This chain uses TRBV30 with TRBJ1-2, with D possibly TRBD1 on 6 matching bases. Trimming took off 0 bases at V and 4 bases at J, with 6 bases between the two ends. CDR3 size: 12 residues. Germline CDR1 reads GTSNPN; CDR2 reads SVGIG (reference sequence). The CDR3 loop is CAWSVQGYGYTF. DNA for the CDR3: TGTGCCTGGAGTGTACAGGGCTATGGCTACACCTTC.

The J gene is TRBJ2-3, the V gene TRBV5-1; unclear D gene. Germline CDR1 is SGHRS and CDR2 is YFSETQ. CDR3 length: 14 residues. The ends were cut back, 0 bases at V and 2 bases at J, with 7 bases in the middle. The CDR3 sequence: CASSLELYTDTQYF. The CDR3 DNA sequence: TGCGCCAGCAGCTTGGAGCTTTACACAGATACGCAGTATTTT. Full variable domain (outside the CDR3, taken from reference TRBV5-1 and TRBJ2-3): KAGVTQTPRYLIKTRGQQVTLSCSPISGHRSVSWYQQTPGQGLQFLFEYFSETQRNKGNFPGRFSGRQFSNSRSEMNVSTLELGDSALYLCASSLELYTDTQYFGPGTRLTVL.

The gene calls are TRBV4-1 and TRBJ1-3, with unresolved D. CDR1 and CDR2 from the germline V gene are MGHRA and YSYEKL. This CDR3 is 15 amino acids long. V was clipped by 0 bases and J by 4 bases, with 10 bases between them. As DNA, the CDR3 is TGCGCCAGCAGCCAAGATAGGAGACCGGGAAACACCATATATTTT. The encoded protein is CASSQDRRPGNTIYF.

This clone was found a few times. V and J are TRBV30 and TRBJ2-3; D is unresolved. Germline V gene data show CDR1 as GTSNPN and CDR2 as SVGIG (reference sequence). The CDR3 contains 11 residues. Deletions cut 0 bases from V and 5 bases from J, with 3 bases between. CDR3 region: CAWSVQDTQYF. The CDR3 nucleotides are TGTGCCTGGAGTGTACAAGATACGCAGTATTTT. The variable domain in full, completed from reference TRBV30 and TRBJ2-3, reads SQTIHQWPATLVQPVGSPLSLECTVEGTSNPNLYWYRQAAGRGLQLLFYSVGIGQISSEVPQNLSASRPQDRQFILSSKKLLLSDSGFYLCAWSVQDTQYFGPGTRLTVL.

The genes are TRBV5-4 and TRBJ2-1; D possibly corresponds to TRBD2 (6 bases). Trimming left V 4 bases short and J 7 bases short, with 15 bases between. CDR3 length: 14 amino acids. Germline CDR1 reads SGHNT; CDR2 reads YYREEE (reference sequence). The CDR3 region is CASSPTSGDNEQFF. CDR3 sequence (DNA): TGTGCCAGCAGCCCCACGTCGGGAGATAATGAGCAGTTCTTC.

The chain joins TRBV5-1 to TRBJ2-7, with D perhaps matching TRBD2 (5 bases). V dropped 7 bases and J dropped 0 bases, with 14 bases sitting between them. The CDR3 totals 14 residues. Germline assignment: CDR1 SGHRS and CDR2 YFSETQ. The CDR3 spells CASQPGTHSYEQYF. The CDR3 DNA sequence: TGCGCCAGCCAGCCGGGAACTCACTCCTACGAGCAGTACTTC.

The V call is TRBV19, the J call TRBJ1-5; 7 bases line up with TRBD1. V was clipped by 3 bases and J by 2 bases; unmatched bases: 10. This CDR3 region has 17 residues. The germline V gene encodes CDR1 LNHDA and CDR2 SQIVND (reference sequence). The CDR3 protein is CASSILGTGTGNQPQHF. The CDR3 coding sequence is TGTGCCAGTAGTATTTTAGGTACCGGGACAGGCAATCAGCCCCAGCATTTT.

CDR3 loop: CASSQGQLSYEQYF. CDR3 sequence (DNA): TGCGCCAGCAGCCAGGGACAGCTATCATACGAGCAGTACTTC. The chain joins TRBV5-1 to TRBJ2-7; 7 positions agree with TRBD1. V lost 4 bases to trimming and J lost 4 bases; unmatched junction nucleotides: 8. CDR3 length: 14 amino acids. Per germline, CDR1 SGHRS and CDR2 YFSETQ. The full variable domain, its missing parts supplied by reference TRBV5-1 and TRBJ2-7, is KAGVTQTPRYLIKTRGQQVTLSCSPISGHRSVSWYQQTPGQGLQFLFEYFSETQRNKGNFPGRFSGRQFSNSRSEMNVSTLELGDSALYLCASSQGQLSYEQYFGPGTRLTVT.

This chain uses TRBV6-5 with TRBJ1-1; 8 bases are a match to TRBD1. CDR3 size: 14 residues. Germline lookup yields CDR1 MNHEY and CDR2 SVGAGI. Trimming took 6 bases from V and 4 from J; bases not matched to a gene: 7. The CDR3 sequence: CASRSTGGGTEAFF. Written as DNA, the CDR3 is TGTGCCAGCAGATCTACAGGGGGTGGCACTGAAGCTTTCTTT.

This clone was detected only a few times. The rearrangement links TRBV9 to TRBJ2-3, with a possible D match to TRBD2 (5 bases). Germline V lookup: CDR1 SGDLS, CDR2 YYNGEE. V gave up 2 bases and J gave up 4 bases, with 14 bases separating them. The CDR3 totals 15 residues. The CDR3: CASSVRDDRPDTQYF. The CDR3, as DNA: TGTGCCAGCAGCGTGAGGGATGACCGCCCAGATACGCAGTATTTT.

This clone was seen more than once but under ten times. The chain combines TRBV19 with TRBJ1-5, with D unresolved. CDR3 length: 13 residues. The germline gives CDR1 LNHDA, CDR2 SQIVND (reference sequence). The V gene lost 6 bases and the J gene lost 3 bases, with 9 bases spanning the gap. The CDR3 DNA follows: TGTGCCAGTAGATCCCAGTTCAATCAGCCCCAGCATTTT. Protein: CASRSQFNQPQHF.

This chain connects TRBV5-1 to TRBJ1-1; D not resolved. V shed 7 bases and J shed 0 bases, with 10 bases lying between them. The CDR3 is made up of 13 amino acids. Germline V gives CDR1 SGHRS, CDR2 YFSETQ. In nucleotides, the CDR3 is TGCGCCAGCTCGGAGGGAATGAACACTGAAGCTTTCTTT. Translation gives CASSEGMNTEAFF.